A selection of T cell receptor beta chains follows, all from one sample in a study of cytomegalovirus exposure and HLA in healthy donors. Profiling relied on immunoSEQ multiplex PCR, and the TCRdb table lists in-frame clones only, not all of them. The sample yields 150,000 to 200,000 clones, approximately 88% seen once. Sequencing used PBMCs. These receptors were collected from a woman younger than 30 in good health and CMV-seronegative. The CDR3 runs from the conserved cysteine through the conserved F or W. The order of the fields is J gene, V gene, D gene, CDR3 DNA, CDR3 protein. D genes are given only for firm matches.

>TRBJ2-1|TRBV19|TRBD2
TGTGCCAGTAGCTATAGCGGGGGGGCTTACAATGAGCAGTTCTTC
CASSYSGGAYNEQFF
>TRBJ2-7|TRBV6-1|TRBD1
TGTGCCAGCAACACAGGGGTGCACTACGAGCAGTACTTC
CASNTGVHYEQYF
>TRBJ2-7|TRBV6-1|-
TGTGCCAGCGGGTCTCCCACTACAGGGTACGAGCAGTACTTC
CASGSPTTGYEQYF
>TRBJ1-1|TRBV6-6|-
TGTGCCAGCAGTCCTCGCGGTCTTTTTTCAGCTTTCTTT
CASSPRGLFSAFF
>TRBJ1-1|TRBV2|-
TGTGCCAGCAAGGGAGGCGGAGGAGCCTACACTGAAGCTTTCTTT
CASKGGGGAYTEAFF
>TRBJ2-1|TRBV27|-
TGTGCCAGCAGTTTTTCTGGCTTCCTCGACAATGAGCAGTTCTTC
CASSFSGFLDNEQFF
>TRBJ2-6|TRBV7-9|-
TGTGCCAGCAGCCGCGAGCTTTCTGGGGCCAACGTCCTGACTTTC
CASSRELSGANVLTF
>TRBJ1-2|TRBV19|TRBD1
TGTGCCAGTAGTTTCATGGACAGGGCGGGAGGCTACACCTTC
CASSFMDRAGGYTF
>TRBJ1-2|TRBV18|TRBD1
TGTGCCAGCTCACCGCTGGGACAGGGTGAGGGCTACACCTTC
CASSPLGQGEGYTF
>TRBJ1-1|TRBV28|-
TGTGCCAGCAGTCCTATGAACACTGAAGCTTTCTTT
CASSPMNTEAFF
>TRBJ2-7|TRBV27|TRBD1
TGTGCCAGCAGTTCGGGGACAGGGAGCTCCTACGAGCAGTACTTC
CASSSGTGSSYEQYF
>TRBJ2-5|TRBV21-1|-
TGTGCCAGCAGCACTCGGCAGGGCCAAGCAGAGACCCAGTACTTC
CASSTRQGQAETQYF
>TRBJ2-7|TRBV2|TRBD1
TGTGCCAGGGGGACAGGGGAATTCTACGAGCAGTACTTC
CARGTGEFYEQYF
>TRBJ1-1|TRBV7-2|-
TGTGCCAGCAGCTCCGCAACAGGGATGAACACTGAAGCTTTCTTT
CASSSATGMNTEAFF